This T cell receptor beta chain was profiled in a study of Ad26.COV2.S vaccination and SARS-CoV-2 variants. About the study: Once, or twice with 56 days between doses, Ad26.COV2.S was given intramuscularly.

Germline V gene lookup returns CDR1 MNHEY and CDR2 SVGAGI. The CDR3 spans 14 residues. V lost 9 bases to trimming and J lost 9 bases, with 21 bases between them. As for treatment: over 15 received Ad26.COV2.S at low or high dose, single or two shots; 5 received placebo; per-sample allocation not given. Collection of samples fell on day 63 after the first vaccine or placebo injection. Built on an Ad26 vector, the vaccine expressed Wuhan-strain SARS-CoV-2 spike. Using immunoSEQ multiplex PCR, the repertoire was profiled, and TCRdb retains in-frame clones only, with some absent. The data contain 380,000 or so clones, 88% of them seen just once; the ten biggest clones take up 5.5% to 7%.

The V gene is TRBV6-5, the J gene TRBJ1-5; possibly TRBD1 for D (5 bases). This receptor was taken from a person between 18 and 59 years old who received the Ad26.COV2.S COVID-19 vaccine or a placebo. Material: peripheral blood, obtained in a trial of Ad26.COV2.S vaccine versus placebo. The CDR3 loop reads CASSPLGEIWPQHF. CDR3 bases: TGTGCCAGTAGCCCCTTGGGGGAAATCTGGCCCCAGCATTTT.